This T cell receptor (beta chain) was sequenced in a study of blood T cell repertoires in COVID-19. Study summary: Acute-phase and convalescent COVID-19 samples originated in the United States, Italy and Spain.

Study members were between roughly 18 and 89 years old and lived in fewer than 30 US regions. Profiled with immunoSEQ multiplex PCR; TCRdb holds only in-frame clones, not every one. The sample holds roughly 300,000 clones, about 92% seen once. Germline values: CDR1 PRHDT, CDR2 FYEKMQ (reference sequence). This CDR3 has 14 amino acids. The germline V and J ends were trimmed by 5 bases and 6 bases, with 13 bases remaining between them. The chain carries TRBV13 and TRBJ2-2; a possible D gene is TRBD1 (6 bases). The receptor was isolated from a woman between 25 and 40 years old who had recovered from COVID-19. The sample was PBMCs or T cells enriched from blood (not recorded which). The CDR3 nucleotides read TGTGCCAGCAGCCAACAGGGTAGGGCCGGGGAGCTGTTTTTT. This sequence encodes CASSQQGRAGELFF.